This is a list of T cell receptor beta chains from one sample in a study of cytomegalovirus exposure and HLA in healthy donors. The assay was immunoSEQ multiplex PCR, and TCRdb's table has in-frame clones only and misses some. Seen here are about 130,000 clones, roughly 83% observed once, and the top ten hold roughly 1.2%. The specimen sequenced was PBMCs. The receptors come from a girl aged 2 to 10 in good health and CMV-seronegative. The conserved cysteine and the conserved F or W are not part of the CDR3 here.

TRBV27,TRBJ2-3,ASSTFRTSGTDTQY
TRBV20-1,TRBJ2-7,SALDREQY
TRBV6-1,TRBJ1-2,ASSEVRRANYGYT
TRBV25-1,TRBJ2-3,ASSAAREHTDTQY
TRBV28,TRBJ2-1,ASTTVGDEQF
TRBV11-2,TRBJ2-3,ASTTSGSVPQY
TRBV6-4,TRBJ2-2,ASSPYFGRGNTGELF
TRBV7-9,TRBJ2-1,ASSLDFGGLGDNEQF
TRBV7-2,TRBJ2-6,ASSLEHRGSGANVLT
TRBV28,TRBJ2-7,ASSQPRTGNSYEQY
TRBV6-1,TRBJ2-7,ASVQGNYEQY
TRBV7-2,TRBJ2-7,ASSLSSGGTYEQY
TRBV7-2,TRBJ2-5,ASSLTGGKETQY
TRBV5-4,TRBJ2-7,ASSSGQGPQDEQY
TRBV29-1,TRBJ2-1,SVLAGLRGNEQF
TRBV19,TRBJ2-7,ASSIERGSYEQY
TRBV29-1,TRBJ2-2,SVLGYGTAGVGELF
TRBV4-2,TRBJ1-2,ASSPLLDGPGGGYT
TRBV30,TRBJ2-3,AWSPKGLAGGRNTQY
TRBV6-1,TRBJ2-5,ASSGLAGEETQY
TRBV10-2,TRBJ2-4,ASSEWGQKAKNIQY
TRBV6-1,TRBJ1-2,ASSDDRAGSYGYT
TRBV7-2,TRBJ2-3,ASSLALTAGGTDTQY
TRBV9,TRBJ1-1,ASSVAGRTEAF
TRBV30,TRBJ2-2,AWSVPAGLAGHTGELF
TRBV6-6,TRBJ1-4,ASSSQGLGEKLF
TRBV21-1,TRBJ2-3,ASSTGRGCGSDTDTQY
TRBV2,TRBJ1-3,ASSEIRDSFSGNTIY
TRBV9,TRBJ2-1,ASNVDQRGNEQF
TRBV2,TRBJ2-3,ASSILAGVSTDTQY
TRBV7-2,TRBJ1-1,ASSFGRAFTEAF
TRBV28,TRBJ2-1,ASDPGLRPQF
TRBV5-4,TRBJ2-7,AGSPGGLPYEQY
TRBV5-6,TRBJ2-7,ASSSLLVSQNEQY
TRBV30,TRBJ2-3,AWSLTGPTDTQY
TRBV19,TRBJ2-7,ASTSGLEGEQY
TRBV7-6,TRBJ2-5,ASSLRGLAEQETQY